The 10 T cell receptor beta chains in this list originate from one sample, sequenced in a study of T cell responses to AZD1222 COVID-19 vaccine. TCRdb keeps only in-frame clones here, not all; method: immunoSEQ multiplex PCR. This table holds more than 95,000 clones, approximately 90% found once. Sequenced material: peripheral blood, taken on day 0 of AZD1222 vaccination. Every receptor here comes from an adult in good health.

This chain joins TRBV4-2 and TRBJ2-5; tentative D call: TRBD2 (6 bases). The germline V gene has CDR1 LGHNA and CDR2 YNFKEQ. CDR3 length equals 20 residues. Trimming shortened V by 0 bases and J by 1 base, and 24 bases separated the two germline ends. This CDR3 reads CASSQDQGWGLRSTQETQYF. CDR3 sequence (DNA): TGTGCCAGCAGCCAAGATCAAGGTTGGGGACTCAGATCCACCCAAGAGACCCAGTACTTC.

This chain links TRBV9 with TRBJ2-3, with D perhaps TRBD1 or TRBD2 (6 bases each). This CDR3 has 14 amino acids. Germline V gene lookup returns CDR1 SGDLS and CDR2 YYNGEE. Trimming left V 6 bases short and J 3 bases short, with 14 bases between. The CDR3 DNA follows: TGTGCCAGCAATCGTGGGGGGCAAACAGATACGCAGTATTTT. This gives the protein CASNRGGQTDTQYF.

The chain combines TRBV18 with TRBJ1-1, with 9 bases that match TRBD1. The ends lost 1 base at V and 4 bases at J; junction bases unmatched: 7. Germline CDR1 is KGHSH and CDR2 is LQKENI. The CDR3 has 16 amino acids. The CDR3 sequence is CASSPHVGQGITEAFF. The DNA for the CDR3 is TGTGCCAGCTCACCACATGTGGGACAGGGTATCACTGAAGCTTTCTTT.

The chain is built from TRBV19 and TRBJ2-6; D uncertain. Germline loops: CDR1 LNHDA, CDR2 SQIVND (reference sequence). This CDR3 spans 15 amino acids. V gave up 3 bases and J gave up 2 bases, with 8 bases separating them. DNA for the CDR3: TGTGCCAGTAGTATCGCGACTCCTGGGGCCAACGTCCTGACTTTC. It encodes CASSIATPGANVLTF.

This chain uses TRBV15 with TRBJ1-5; no firm D call. Germline V CDR1 and CDR2: LNHNV, YYDKDF (reference sequence). There are 21 residues in the CDR3. V dropped 0 bases and J dropped 3 bases, with 27 bases sitting between them. Written as DNA, the CDR3 is TGTGCCACCAGCAGAGACCTAAGAAAGGTACACGCCCAATTGAACAATCAGCCCCAGCATTTT. It yields the protein CATSRDLRKVHAQLNNQPQHF.

The chain carries TRBV7-8 and TRBJ2-1; 16 bases map to TRBD2. The CDR3 runs to 17 residues. V shed 0 bases, J shed 12 bases, and the junction held 8 bases outside the gene matches. The germline V gene has CDR1 SGHVS and CDR2 FQNEAQ. CDR3 DNA: TGTGCCAGCAGCTTAGCCTCGGGACTAGCGGGGGGGCTCTCGCAGTTCTTC. It translates to CASSLASGLAGGLSQFF.

The V and J genes are TRBV4-1 and TRBJ2-1; 8 bases are shared with TRBD2. Looked up from germline, CDR1 is MGHRA and CDR2 is YSYEKL. This CDR3 is built from 16 residues. Trimming took 1 base from V and 3 from J; bases not matched to a gene: 5. The CDR3 loop reads CASSQASGGYYNEQFF. The CDR3 DNA reads as TGCGCCAGCAGCCAAGCTTCGGGGGGGTACTACAATGAGCAGTTCTTC.

This sequence joins TRBV3-1 (or the pseudogene TRBV3-2) and TRBJ2-7, with D tentatively TRBD1 or TRBD2 (5 bases each). V was cut by 1 base and J by 5 bases, with 12 bases left in between. CDR1 is LGHDT and CDR2 is YNNKEL in the germline V gene (reference sequence). This CDR3 region has 14 residues. In nucleotides, the CDR3 is TGTGCCAGCAGCCAAGGGGACGAGGGCGACGAGCAGTACTTC. As protein: CASSQGDEGDEQYF.

This clone has a handful of counts. This rearrangement joins TRBV4-1 to TRBJ2-1; possible D gene TRBD2, 5 bases. Trimming removed 1 base from V and 10 bases from J, with 17 bases in between. The V gene's germline CDR1 is MGHRA and CDR2 YSYEKL. CDR3 length: 15 residues. CDR3 in DNA: TGCGCCAGCAGCCAAGTAGGCCTAAGTGAGGGCGAGCAGTTCTTC. Its protein product is CASSQVGLSEGEQFF.

This clone was picked up a small number of times. V gene TRBV6-1 combines with J gene TRBJ1-2; TRBD1 might be the D (6 bases). Germline assignment: CDR1 MNHNS and CDR2 SASEGT. The CDR3 has 14 amino acids. V was pared by 2 bases and J by 6 bases, with 13 bases between. CDR3 in amino acids: CASSEWGADNGYTF. The CDR3, as DNA: TGTGCCAGCAGTGAATGGGGGGCGGATAATGGCTACACCTTC.